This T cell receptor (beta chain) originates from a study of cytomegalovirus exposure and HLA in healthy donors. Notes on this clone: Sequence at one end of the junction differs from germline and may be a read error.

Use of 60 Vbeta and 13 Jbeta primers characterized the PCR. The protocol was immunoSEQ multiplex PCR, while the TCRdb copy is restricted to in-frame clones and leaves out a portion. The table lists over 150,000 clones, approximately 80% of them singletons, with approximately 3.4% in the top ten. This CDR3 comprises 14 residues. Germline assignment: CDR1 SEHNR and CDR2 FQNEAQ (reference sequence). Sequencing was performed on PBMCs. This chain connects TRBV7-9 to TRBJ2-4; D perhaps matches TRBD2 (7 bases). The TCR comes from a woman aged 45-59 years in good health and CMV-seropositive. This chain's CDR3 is CASSLGGGANSQYF. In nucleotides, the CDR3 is TGTGCCAGCAGCTTAGGGGGGGGCGCTAACAGTCAGTACTTC.